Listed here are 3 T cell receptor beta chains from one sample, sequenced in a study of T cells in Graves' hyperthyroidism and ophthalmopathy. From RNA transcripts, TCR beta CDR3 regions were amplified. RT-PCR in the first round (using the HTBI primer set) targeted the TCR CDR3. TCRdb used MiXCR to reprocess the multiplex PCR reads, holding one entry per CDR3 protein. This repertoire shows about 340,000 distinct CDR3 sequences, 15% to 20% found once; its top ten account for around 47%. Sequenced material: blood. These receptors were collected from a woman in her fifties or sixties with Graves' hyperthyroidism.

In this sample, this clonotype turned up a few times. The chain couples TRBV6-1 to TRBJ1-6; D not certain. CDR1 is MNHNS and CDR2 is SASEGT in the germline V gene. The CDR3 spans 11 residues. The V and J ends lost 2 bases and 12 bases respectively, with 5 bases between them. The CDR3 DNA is TGTGCCAGCAGTGAAATCGGACCCCTCCACTTT. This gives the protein CASSEIGPLHF.

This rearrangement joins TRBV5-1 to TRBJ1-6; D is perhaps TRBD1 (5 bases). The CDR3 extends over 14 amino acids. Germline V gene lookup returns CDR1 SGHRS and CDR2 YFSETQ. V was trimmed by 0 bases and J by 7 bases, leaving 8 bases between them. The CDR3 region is CASSLVGLNSPLHF. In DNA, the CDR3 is TGCGCCAGCAGCTTGGTGGGGCTCAATTCACCCCTCCACTTT.

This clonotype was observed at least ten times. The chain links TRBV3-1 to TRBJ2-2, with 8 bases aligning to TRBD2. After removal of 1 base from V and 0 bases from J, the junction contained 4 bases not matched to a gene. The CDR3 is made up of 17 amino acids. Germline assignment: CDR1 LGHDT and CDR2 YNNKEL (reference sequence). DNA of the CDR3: TGTGCCAGCAGCCAAGGGGCGGGGGGCGCGAACACCGGGGAGCTGTTTTTT. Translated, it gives CASSQGAGGANTGELFF.